The clone carrying this T cell receptor beta chain has just a few counts. Its antigen is not known. This record comes from a study of vaccination and CD4 T cells after COVID-19. Study-level background: Stimuli were overlapping spike peptide pools of SARS-CoV-2 and three common cold coronaviruses (HCoV-NL63, HCoV-OC43, HCoV-229E).

Treatment here: approximately 10-day PBMC culture with coronavirus spike peptide pools or control peptides (ViraFEST assay). J was trimmed by 1 base and V by 5 bases; bases with no gene match: 4. There are 14 residues in the CDR3. From germline, CDR1 is MDHEN and CDR2 SYDVKM. Cultured CD4+ T cell DNA was sequenced using the Oncomine TCR Beta short-read assay. TCRdb re-analysed the PCR reads in MiXCR, keeping a single row per CDR3 protein. Among 22,000 or so distinct CDR3 sequences, 43% were seen once, and the ten largest hold around 12%. The sample taken for sequencing was CD4+ T cells from blood, cultured in vitro. The J gene is TRBJ1-1, the V gene TRBV28, with 7 bases that match TRBD1. The sequence was collected from a human donor who had recovered from COVID-19. This CDR3 reads CASSPGTANTEAFF. The CDR3 DNA follows: TGTGCCAGCAGTCCGGGGACAGCGAACACTGAAGCTTTCTTT.